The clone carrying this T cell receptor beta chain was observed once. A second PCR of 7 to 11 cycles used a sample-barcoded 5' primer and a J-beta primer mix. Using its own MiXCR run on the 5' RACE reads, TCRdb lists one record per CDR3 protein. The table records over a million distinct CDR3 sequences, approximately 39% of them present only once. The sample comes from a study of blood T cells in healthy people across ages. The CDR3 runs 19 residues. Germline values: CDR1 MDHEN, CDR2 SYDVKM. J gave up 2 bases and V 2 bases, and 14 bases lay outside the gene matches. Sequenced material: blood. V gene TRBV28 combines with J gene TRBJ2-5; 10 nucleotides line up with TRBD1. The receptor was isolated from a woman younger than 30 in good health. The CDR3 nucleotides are TGTGCCAGCAGTTTAACCGGAATACGGGACAGGGGTTCACAAGAGACCCAGTACTTC. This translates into CASSLTGIRDRGSQETQYF.